A single T cell receptor (beta chain) is shown here with its context. The data stem from a study of blood T cell repertoires in COVID-19. Turning to the study itself: The United States, Italy and Spain were the sources of the acute and convalescent COVID-19 samples.

The germline V gene encodes CDR1 SGHVS and CDR2 FNYEAQ. The CDR3 covers 17 residues. V was cut by 5 bases and J by 1 base, with 20 bases left in between. The protocol was immunoSEQ multiplex PCR, while the TCRdb copy is restricted to in-frame clones and leaves out a portion. The data contain around 60,000 clones, roughly 90% of them singletons. The source material was peripheral blood. This TCR was recovered from a woman aged 60-70 years with active COVID-19. The chain joins TRBV7-6 to TRBJ1-1; D may be TRBD1 (6 bases). The CDR3 DNA sequence: TGTGCCAGCAGCCGAAGGACAGCCGGGACAAAGAACACTGAAGCTTTCTTT. It encodes CASSRRTAGTKNTEAFF.